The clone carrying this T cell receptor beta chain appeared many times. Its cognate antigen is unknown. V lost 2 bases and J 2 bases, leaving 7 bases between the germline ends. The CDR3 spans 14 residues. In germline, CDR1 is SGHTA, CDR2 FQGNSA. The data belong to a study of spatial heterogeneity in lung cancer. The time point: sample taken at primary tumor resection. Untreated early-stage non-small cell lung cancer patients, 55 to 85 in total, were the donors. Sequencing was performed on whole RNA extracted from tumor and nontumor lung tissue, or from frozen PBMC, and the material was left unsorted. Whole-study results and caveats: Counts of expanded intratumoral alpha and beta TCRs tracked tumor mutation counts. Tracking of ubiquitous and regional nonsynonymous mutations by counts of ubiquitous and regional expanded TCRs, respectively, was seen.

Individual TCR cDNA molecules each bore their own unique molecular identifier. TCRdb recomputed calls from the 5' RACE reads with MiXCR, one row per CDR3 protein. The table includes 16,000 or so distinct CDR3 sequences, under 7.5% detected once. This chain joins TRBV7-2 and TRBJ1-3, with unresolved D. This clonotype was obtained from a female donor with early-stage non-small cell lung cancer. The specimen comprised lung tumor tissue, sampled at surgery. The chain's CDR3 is CASSLPNAGNTIYF. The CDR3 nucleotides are TGTGCCAGCAGCTTACCTAACGCTGGAAACACCATATATTTT.